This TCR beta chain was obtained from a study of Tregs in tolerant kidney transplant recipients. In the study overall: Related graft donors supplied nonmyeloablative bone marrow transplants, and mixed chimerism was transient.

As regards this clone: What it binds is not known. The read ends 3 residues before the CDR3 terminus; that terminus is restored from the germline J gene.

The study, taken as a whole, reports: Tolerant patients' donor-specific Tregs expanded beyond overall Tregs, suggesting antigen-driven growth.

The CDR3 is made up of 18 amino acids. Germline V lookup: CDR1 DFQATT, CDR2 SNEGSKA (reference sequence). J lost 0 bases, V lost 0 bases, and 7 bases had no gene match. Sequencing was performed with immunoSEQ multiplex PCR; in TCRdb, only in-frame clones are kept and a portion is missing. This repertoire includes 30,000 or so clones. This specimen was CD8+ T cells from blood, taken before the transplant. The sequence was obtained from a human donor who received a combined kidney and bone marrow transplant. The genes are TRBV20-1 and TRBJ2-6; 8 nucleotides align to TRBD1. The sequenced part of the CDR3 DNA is TGCAGTGCTAGAGATTGGACAGGGACCCCCTCTGGGGCCAACGTC. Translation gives CSARDWTGTPSGANV. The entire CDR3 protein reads CSARDWTGTPSGANVLTF.